Below are 8 T cell receptor beta chains sequenced from a single sample in a study of T cells in Graves' hyperthyroidism and ophthalmopathy. The source material, RNA transcripts, was used to amplify TCR beta CDR3 regions. HTBI primers were employed in a first-round RT-PCR of the TCR CDR3. Each CDR3 protein gets one entry after TCRdb re-called the multiplex PCR reads with MiXCR. The repertoire holds more than 500,000 distinct CDR3 sequences, with 14% to 15% as singletons. The material sequenced was blood. These receptors were collected from a woman aged 40-49 years with Graves' ophthalmopathy.

This clonotype has a handful of counts. V and J are TRBV12-3 or TRBV12-4 and TRBJ2-2; 9 bases align to TRBD2. Trimming removed 2 bases from V and 0 bases from J; junction bases left unmatched: 7. The CDR3 contains 18 residues. The CDR3 DNA reads as TGTGCCAGCAGTTTATGGAGAGCGGGAGGAACGAACACCGGGGAGCTGTTTTTT. It translates to CASSLWRAGGTNTGELFF.

The table lists this clonotype with many counts. The V and J genes are TRBV6-5 and TRBJ2-7, with TRBD2 matching 7 bases. Losses at the gene ends were 7 bases for V and 3 bases for J; bases not matched to a gene: 18. The CDR3 has 17 residues. Germline CDR1 MNHEY, CDR2 SVGAGI. CDR3 bases: TGTGCCAGCACTTTGCTGTCCCGCGGCGGGAGAGTCTACGAGCAGTACTTC. Amino acid sequence: CASTLLSRGGRVYEQYF.

This clonotype was counted only a few times. The chain recombines TRBV3-1 with TRBJ1-5; weak D call: TRBD1 (5 bases). This CDR3 contains 14 residues. The V gene's germline CDR1 is LGHDT and CDR2 YNNKEL (reference sequence). V was trimmed by 4 bases and J by 4 bases, leaving 11 bases between them. The CDR3 region is CASSRKGPNQPQHF. DNA for the CDR3: TGTGCCAGCAGCCGGAAGGGACCGAATCAGCCCCAGCATTTT.

In this sample, this clonotype turned up many times. The V gene is TRBV10-3, the J gene TRBJ2-5; the D gene is possibly TRBD1 (6 bases). Trimming removed 8 bases from V and 1 base from J, with 17 bases in between. The CDR3 has 15 residues. Per the germline V gene, CDR1 is ENHRY and CDR2 is SYGVKD. CDR3 nucleotide sequence: TGTGCCATCCGGGACACCTCAATCACCCAAGAGACCCAGTACTTC. Its protein is CAIRDTSITQETQYF.

Ten or more counts support this clonotype. V usage is TRBV20-1 and J usage is TRBJ2-7, with 10 bases identical to TRBD2. This CDR3 region has 11 residues. In germline, CDR1 is DFQATT, CDR2 SNEGSKA (reference sequence). The ends lost 6 bases at V and 6 bases at J; junction bases unmatched: 2. As DNA, the CDR3 is TGCAGTGCAGCTAGCGGGAGCGAGCAGTACTTC. It is translated as CSAASGSEQYF.

This clonotype was seen many times. The chain uses TRBV28 and TRBJ2-7; TRBD1 agrees at 7 bases. V was clipped by 9 bases and J by 5 bases; unmatched bases: 13. Germline-derived CDR1 and CDR2 are MDHEN and SYDVKM. CDR3 length: 14 amino acids. For the CDR3, the DNA is TGTGCCAGTTGGGACAGTACCAGAATTGACGAGCAGTACTTC. Amino acids: CASWDSTRIDEQYF.

This clonotype was observed at least ten times. V and J are TRBV5-1 and TRBJ1-1; D is undetermined. Trimming removed 2 bases from V and 3 bases from J, with 8 bases in between. Germline V lookup: CDR1 SGHRS, CDR2 YFSETQ. CDR3 length: 13 amino acids. The DNA for the CDR3 is TGCGCCAGCAGCTTTAATCTAGACACTGAAGCTTTCTTT. Amino acids: CASSFNLDTEAFF.

Many counts were recorded for this clonotype. This chain connects TRBV29-1 to TRBJ1-1; D is unclear. CDR3 length: 14 amino acids. V was pared by 0 bases and J by 0 bases, with 8 bases between. CDR1 and CDR2 from the germline V gene are SQVTM and ANQGSEA. The DNA for the CDR3 is TGCAGCGTTGAAGATCAGGTGTTGAACACTGAAGCTTTCTTT. This gives the protein CSVEDQVLNTEAFF.